The 2 T cell receptor beta chains given below trace back to one sample, sequenced in a study of blood T cell repertoires in COVID-19. The table came from immunoSEQ multiplex PCR; TCRdb's copy has only in-frame clones and leaves some out. The sample records 52,000 or so clones, around 84% being singletons. Input material: peripheral blood. These receptors were obtained from a man in his sixties or seventies with active COVID-19.

The CDR3 protein is CASMLAGSTDTQYF. The CDR3 DNA follows: TGTGCCAGCATGCTAGCGGGGAGCACAGATACGCAGTATTTT. The chain uses TRBV27 and TRBJ2-3, with 9 bases fitting TRBD2. The V and J ends lost 7 bases and 0 bases, in that order; junction bases with no gene match: 2. There are 14 residues in the CDR3. Germline values: CDR1 MNHEY, CDR2 SMNVEV (reference sequence).

V usage is TRBV6-6 and J usage is TRBJ1-3, with TRBD1 matching over 7 bases. This CDR3 comprises 16 residues. Trimming at V came to 7 bases and at J to 3 bases, leaving 12 bases not matched to a gene. CDR1 and CDR2 from the germline V gene are MNHNY and SVGAGI (reference sequence). In DNA form, the CDR3 reads TGTGCCAGCACCTCGGACAGGCTCGTAGGTGGAAACACCATATATTTT. This gives the protein CASTSDRLVGGNTIYF.